This entry is about one T cell receptor (beta chain). The antigen is not known. It may be a read error: a sequence one base away is much more abundant. Study-level points and caveats: The larger-cohort validation was restricted to a single TCR beta V-J rearrangement rather than whole repertoires.

The CDR3 runs 16 residues. Per germline, CDR1 SGHVS and CDR2 FNYEAQ. A single record per CDR3 protein comes from TCRdb applying MiXCR to the 5' RACE reads. Altogether 5,000 to 6,500 distinct CDR3 sequences are present, 59% being singletons, with the ten largest covering roughly 3.7%. This receptor was identified in a female donor with breast cancer. The V call is TRBV7-6, the J call TRBJ2-3; TRBD2 agrees at 14 bases. Sample: tumor-infiltrating memory CD4+ T cells sorted from the breast tumor. The sample's subset: memory CD4+ T cells, CD4+CD45RO+CD25-. This CDR3 reads CANSQGLAGGTDTQYF. DNA of the CDR3: TGTGCCAACAGCCAGGGACTAGCGGGGGGCACAGATACGCAGTATTTT.